The T cell receptor beta chain described here comes from a study of monozygotic twins with inflammatory bowel disease. From around 4,000 ng of total RNA, each TCR library was prepared. The authors ran two nested PCRs of about 15 and 9 cycles on TCRalpha and TCRbeta cDNA. TCRdb re-called the 5' RACE reads; one entry per CDR3 protein, DNA not given. In all, the sample yields approximately 400,000 distinct CDR3 sequences. The CDR3 runs to 14 residues. Germline V CDR1 and CDR2: KGHSH, LQKENI. Study-wide findings and caveats: The results supported no single strong signal or clonotype associated with IBD. TCRbeta diversity (inverse Simpson) was lower in IBD patients than in healthy co-twins.

Notes on this clonotype: The antigen remains undetermined.

The receptor's source is a human donor with ulcerative colitis or Crohn's disease, or a healthy co-twin of an affected twin (not recorded which). V gene TRBV18 combines with J gene TRBJ2-7. The sample comprised blood. CDR3 sequence reads: CASSPPTGPYEQYF. The entire variable domain, with the rest obtained from reference TRBV18 and TRBJ2-7, is as follows: NAGVMQNPRHLVRRRGQEARLRCSPMKGHSHVYWYRQLPEEGLKFMVYLQKENIIDESGMPKERFSAEFPKEGPSILRIQQVVRGDSAAYFCASSPPTGPYEQYFGPGTRLTVT.